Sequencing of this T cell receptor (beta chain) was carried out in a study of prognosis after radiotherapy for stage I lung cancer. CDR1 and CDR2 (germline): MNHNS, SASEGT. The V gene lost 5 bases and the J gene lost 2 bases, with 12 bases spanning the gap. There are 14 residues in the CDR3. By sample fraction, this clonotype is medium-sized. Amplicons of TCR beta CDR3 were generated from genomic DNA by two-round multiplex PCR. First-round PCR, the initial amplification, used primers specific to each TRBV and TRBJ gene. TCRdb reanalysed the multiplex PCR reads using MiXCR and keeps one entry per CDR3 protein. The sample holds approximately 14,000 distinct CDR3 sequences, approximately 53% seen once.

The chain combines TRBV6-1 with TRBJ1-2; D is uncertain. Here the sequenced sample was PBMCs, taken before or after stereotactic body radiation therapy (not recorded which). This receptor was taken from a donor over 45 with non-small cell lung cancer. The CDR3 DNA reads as TGTGCCAGCAGTCAAACGGGCAGGAACTATGGCTACACCTTC. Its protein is CASSQTGRNYGYTF.